This T cell receptor (beta chain) was found in a study of vaccination effects on CD4 cells after COVID-19. Study background: Post-vaccine sample collection fell at a median of 72 days after the second dose.

Within the ViraFEST assay, antigen-specific CD4+ T cells underwent expansion with viral peptide pools prior to sequencing. Following culture for approximately ten days, CD4+ T cells were isolated. Vaccination of participants consisted of two doses of either the BNT162b2 or mRNA-1273 vaccine. TCRdb's table, derived via immunoSEQ multiplex PCR, lists solely in-frame clones and lacks some. Of 30,000 or so clones listed, about 67% are singletons. To note about this clone: Its target is not known.

The ends lost 5 bases at V and 4 bases at J; junction bases unmatched: 5. The CDR3 has 14 amino acids. From germline, CDR1 is LNHDA and CDR2 SQIVND (reference sequence). Sequences were derived from CD4+ T cells from PBMCs cultured with HCoV-NL63 spike peptides, sampled after COVID-19 vaccination. The chain recombines TRBV19 with TRBJ1-5, with 7 bases aligning to TRBD1. This clonotype was sampled from a human donor who received a COVID-19 vaccine. CDR3 DNA: TGTGCCAGTAGTTCGCAGGGGGGTAATCAGCCCCAGCATTTT. It encodes CASSSQGGNQPQHF.